This TCR beta chain was sequenced for a study of control samples from healthy donors and cancer patients. Generated by immunoSEQ multiplex PCR, the TCRdb table keeps only in-frame clones and is missing some. The table includes more than 75,000 clones, 65% to 85% detected once. The V segment lost 5 bases and the J segment 6 bases; nucleotides outside the gene matches: 9. The CDR3 contains 14 residues. Germline loops: CDR1 MGHRA, CDR2 YSYEKL. Sequenced sample: PBMCs. The TCR originated in a man between 65 and 85 years old with lung cancer. The chain combines TRBV4-1 with TRBJ2-7; 8 bases agree with TRBD1. CDR3 amino acids: CASSDPTGTGEQYF. The CDR3 DNA is TGCGCCAGCAGCGACCCGACAGGGACAGGCGAGCAGTACTTC.